Below, 32 T cell receptor beta chains from the same sample are listed, as sequenced in a study of metastatic and nonmetastatic thyroid tumors. MiXCR was used by TCRdb to re-call the PCR reads. The table lists about 69,000 clones, 14% of them singletons. There were no patients who had received any treatment before thyroid surgery. Source material: blood. Source of these receptors: a male donor with papillary thyroid cancer or a benign thyroid nodule (not recorded which). Some clones in this sample may be carry-over from other donors' samples.

This clone has a count of ten or more. The gene calls are TRBV18 and TRBJ2-2; D gene ambiguous. Germline V CDR1 and CDR2: KGHSH, LQKENI. There are 16 residues in the CDR3. Trimming cost V 6 bases and J 5 bases, with 19 bases left between them. The CDR3 is CASSHYRVRETGELFF. DNA for the CDR3: TGTGCCAGCTCTCACTACCGGGTGCGAGAGACCGGGGAGCTGTTTTTT.

This clone was counted at least ten times. The chain joins TRBV28 to TRBJ2-3; D unresolved. CDR1 is MDHEN and CDR2 is SYDVKM in the germline V gene. Trimming removed 5 bases at V and 2 bases at J, with 11 bases between. The CDR3 is 14 amino acids. This chain's CDR3 is CASSPPGITDTQYF. The CDR3 coding sequence is TGTGCCAGCAGTCCCCCCGGTATCACAGATACGCAGTATTTT.

This clone was counted once. The rearrangement links TRBV7-1 to TRBJ1-6; tentatively, D is TRBD1 (6 bases). TRBV7-1 is annotated as an ORF whose role is uncertain. Trimming removed 5 bases at V and 0 bases at J, with 23 bases between. The CDR3 extends over 20 amino acids. The CDR3 sequence is CASSLLGARPYSSYNSPLHF. The CDR3, as DNA: TGTGCCAGCAGCCTCCTGGGGGCAAGACCGTATAGCTCCTATAATTCACCCCTCCACTTT.

This clone was counted many times. The rearrangement uses TRBV6-2 or TRBV6-3 and TRBJ1-2; tentative D call: TRBD1 (6 bases). Trimming pared 4 bases from V and 0 bases from J, leaving 15 bases between. The CDR3 covers 16 residues. In germline, CDR1 is MNHEY, CDR2 SVGEGT. CDR3 in DNA: TGTGCCAGCAGTTCCCCACAGGGAAAGACTAACTATGGCTACACCTTC. Its translation is CASSSPQGKTNYGYTF.

This clone was seen many times. The rearrangement links TRBV20-1 to TRBJ1-5; D may be TRBD1 (6 bases). Germline CDR1 and CDR2: DFQATT and SNEGSKA (reference sequence). V gave up 3 bases and J gave up 6 bases, with 18 bases separating them. The CDR3 runs 15 residues. This CDR3 reads CSASSQGADSQPQHF. Written as DNA, the CDR3 is TGCAGTGCTAGTTCCCAAGGGGCGGACAGTCAGCCCCAGCATTTT.

Many counts were recorded for this clone. The chain is built from TRBV6-1 and TRBJ1-5; no clear D. Germline loops: CDR1 MNHNS, CDR2 SASEGT. The CDR3 has 13 residues. Deletions cut 3 bases from V and 5 bases from J, with 8 bases between. CDR3 nucleotides: TGTGCCAGCAGTGATAGGATGTATCAGCCCCAGCATTTT. It codes for CASSDRMYQPQHF.

The table lists this clone with many counts. V gene TRBV4-2 combines with J gene TRBJ1-3, with D maybe TRBD1 (6 bases). This CDR3 region has 17 residues. Trimming removed 3 bases from V and 0 bases from J, with 15 bases in between. Germline CDR1 is LGHNA and CDR2 is YNFKEQ. The CDR3 nucleotides read TGTGCCAGCAGCCAGGGGGGGCCGCCTATCTCTGGAAACACCATATATTTT. It encodes CASSQGGPPISGNTIYF.

This rearrangement joins TRBV6-1 to TRBJ2-7, with 10 positions matching TRBD2. In germline, CDR1 is MNHNS, CDR2 SASEGT. V lost 9 bases to trimming and J lost 6 bases; unmatched junction nucleotides: 11. The CDR3 is made up of 14 amino acids. CDR3 sequence: CARSEASGSPEQYF. The CDR3 region has the DNA TGTGCCAGAAGCGAGGCTAGCGGGAGCCCCGAGCAGTACTTC.

The sample holds many counts of this clone. With a much larger clone just one base away, this may be a read error. This rearrangement joins TRBV28 to TRBJ2-7; 8 nucleotides match TRBD2. V gave up 10 bases and J gave up 4 bases; unmatched junction bases: 6. The CDR3 length is 12 residues. Per the germline V gene, CDR1 is MDHEN and CDR2 is SYDVKM. The CDR3 reads CATLTSVYEQYF. CDR3 coding DNA: TGTGCCACCTTGACTAGCGTGTACGAGCAGTACTTC.

The J gene is TRBJ2-1, the V gene TRBV5-1; weak D call: TRBD2 (6 bases). V was shortened by 6 bases and J by 0 bases, with 16 bases between the two germline ends. The CDR3 length is 16 residues. The germline gives CDR1 SGHRS, CDR2 YFSETQ. CDR3: CASISTIGSSYNEQFF. CDR3 DNA sequence: TGCGCCAGCATCTCAACTATCGGGAGCTCCTACAATGAGCAGTTCTTC.

This clone appeared many times. V and J are TRBV5-6 and TRBJ1-5; 9 positions match TRBD1. The CDR3 consists of 17 residues. The germline gives CDR1 SGHDT, CDR2 YYEEEE. The V and J ends lost 4 bases and 5 bases, in that order; junction bases with no gene match: 13. CDR3 region: CASSLGTGSSVYQPQHF. CDR3 in DNA: TGTGCCAGCAGCCTCGGGACAGGGTCGTCGGTCTATCAGCCCCAGCATTTT.

The chain employs TRBV5-1 and TRBJ1-2, with TRBD1 identical over 7 bases. This CDR3 has 14 amino acids. The junction had 4 bases not matched to a gene; V was cut back by 3 bases and J by 2 bases. Germline V lookup: CDR1 SGHRS, CDR2 YFSETQ. For the CDR3, the DNA is TGCGCCAGCAGCTCGACAGGGCTAAACTATGGCTACACCTTC. Its translation is CASSSTGLNYGYTF.

This clone was observed at least ten times. The chain joins TRBV27 to TRBJ2-7, with 10 bases identical to TRBD1. Germline trimming cut 5 bases from V and 4 bases from J; bases unmatched to any gene: 8. There are 15 residues in the CDR3. Germline lookup yields CDR1 MNHEY and CDR2 SMNVEV (reference sequence). CDR3 residues: CASSLGGTGAYEQYV. CDR3 sequence (DNA): TGTGCCAGCAGTCTCGGAGGGACAGGGGCGTACGAGCAGTACGTC.

This clone was counted ten times or more. The chain is built from TRBV29-1 and TRBJ2-3; D ambiguous. This CDR3 contains 14 residues. V gave up 0 bases and J gave up 5 bases, with 12 bases separating them. The germline V gene has CDR1 SQVTM and CDR2 ANQGSEA. The CDR3 nucleotides read TGCAGCGTTGAAGAAGAGGTAGCTGAAGATACGCAGTATTTT. Translation: CSVEEEVAEDTQYF.

In this sample, this clone turned up many times. The rearrangement uses TRBV10-2 and TRBJ1-5, with 7 bases lining up with TRBD1. CDR1 WSHSY and CDR2 SAAADI come from the germline V gene. CDR3 size: 13 residues. V gave up 5 bases and J gave up 8 bases; unmatched junction bases: 6. This CDR3 reads CASSQGVSEPQHF. The CDR3 region has the DNA TGCGCCAGCAGTCAGGGGGTTTCTGAGCCCCAGCATTTT.

This clone was counted many times. The CDR3 protein is CASSSFSYEQYF. In DNA form, the CDR3 reads TGTGCCAGCAGCTCGTTTTCCTACGAGCAGTACTTC. This chain joins TRBV7-9 and TRBJ2-7; D call uncertain. The V end was cut by 4 bases, the J end by 1 base, with 5 bases between. CDR1 SEHNR and CDR2 FQNEAQ come from the germline V gene (reference sequence). The CDR3 runs to 12 residues.

The chain links TRBV6-5 to TRBJ2-7, with 8 bases lining up with TRBD2. V trimming: 0 bases; J trimming: 12 bases; junction bases outside the gene matches: 7. There are 13 residues in the CDR3. CDR1 and CDR2 (germline): MNHEY, SVGAGI. In DNA form, the CDR3 reads TGTGCCAGCAGTTACTCGACGGGGGGGGTCACGTACTTC. It is translated as CASSYSTGGVTYF.

This clone was picked up a small number of times. Just one base apart from a much larger clone, this may be a read error. This chain uses TRBV29-1 with TRBJ1-1; D might be TRBD1 (6 bases). The germline V and J ends were trimmed by 1 base and 3 bases, with 12 bases remaining between them. The CDR3 has 14 amino acids. CDR1 and CDR2 (germline): SQVTM, ANQGSEA. In DNA form, the CDR3 reads TGCAGCGTTGAAGCTGGACAGCTGTACACTGAAGCTTTCTTT. This codes for CSVEAGQLYTEAFF.

This clone occurred many times. The chain is built from TRBV9 and TRBJ2-1; the match to TRBD2 covers 13 bases. J gave up 7 bases and V 3 bases, and 7 bases lay outside the gene matches. Germline V gives CDR1 SGDLS, CDR2 YYNGEE. CDR3 size: 16 residues. CDR3 amino acids: CASSGAGTSGENEQFF. As DNA, the CDR3 is TGTGCCAGCAGCGGGGCAGGGACTAGCGGGGAGAATGAGCAGTTCTTC.

This clone occurred many times. This chain's CDR3 is CASSYSGGTGGLEQYF. CDR3 nucleotide sequence: TGTGCCAGCAGTTACTCTGGTGGGACAGGGGGACTCGAGCAGTACTTC. This chain joins TRBV6-6 and TRBJ2-7; 11 bases match TRBD1. Per the germline V gene, CDR1 is MNHNY and CDR2 is SVGAGI (reference sequence). The CDR3 spans 16 residues. With V trimmed by 0 bases and J by 6 bases, 7 bases remained unmatched.

A few counts support this clone. This chain uses TRBV6-1 with TRBJ2-1, with a weak D call TRBD1 (5 bases). V lost 7 bases, J lost 9 bases, and 25 bases lay in between. The germline V gene has CDR1 MNHNS and CDR2 SASEGT. The CDR3 has 16 residues. The CDR3 bases are TGTGCCAGCATCCCGACTGTGCCACGCTCAGGGTTTGAGCAGTTCTTC. Protein product: CASIPTVPRSGFEQFF.

Regarding this clone: Just one base apart from a much larger clone, this may be a read error. The conserved final phenylalanine or tryptophan is absent from the CDR3, which likely points to a read error. The rearrangement joins TRBV5-1 to TRBJ2-1; TRBD2 matches 10 bases. CDR3 length: 15 amino acids. V dropped 4 bases and J dropped 7; count of bases not matched to a gene: 8. The germline gives CDR1 SGHRS, CDR2 YFSETQ. As DNA, the CDR3 is TGCGCCAGCAGCCCTAGCGGGAGAGATGGAAATGAGCAGTTCTTA. Its translation is CASSPSGRDGNEQFL.

This chain uses TRBV6-1 with TRBJ2-3; D is perhaps TRBD2 (6 bases). Germline V CDR1 and CDR2: MNHNS, SASEGT. The V end was cut by 3 bases, the J end by 8 bases, with 18 bases between. This CDR3 contains 15 residues. The CDR3 bases are TGTGCCAGCAGTGACCAACAGGTGTGGGAGGTTACGCAGTATTTT. It translates to CASSDQQVWEVTQYF.

This clone was seen at least ten times. The V gene is TRBV2, the J gene TRBJ2-3; D remains ambiguous. Germline V gives CDR1 SNHLY, CDR2 FYNNEI. This CDR3 contains 13 residues. Between the trimmed V and J ends, which lost 4 bases and 1 base, there was a span of 6 bases. The CDR3 nucleotides read TGTGCCAGCAGTGCGTCGCGCACAGATACGCAGTATTTT. Its protein is CASSASRTDTQYF.

This clone was seen ten or more times. This sequence joins TRBV20-1 and TRBJ2-1, with D unclear. CDR1 DFQATT and CDR2 SNEGSKA come from the germline V gene (reference sequence). V lost 3 bases to trimming and J lost 4 bases, with 7 bases between them. The CDR3 runs to 12 residues. CDR3 amino acids: CSASRVYNEQFF. As DNA, the CDR3 is TGCAGTGCTAGTCGGGTGTACAATGAGCAGTTCTTC.

As concerns this clone: Relative to the germline gene, one junction end is altered; a read error may explain this. The chain combines TRBV7-7 with TRBJ1-1; TRBD1 matches at 10 bases. There are 13 residues in the CDR3. Germline V CDR1 and CDR2: SSHAT, FNYEAQ (reference sequence). The CDR3 DNA follows: TGTGCCAGCAGCACAGACAGGGGGCAAGAAGCTTTCTTC. Translated: CASSTDRGQEAFF.

The J gene is TRBJ2-3, the V gene TRBV27, with 9 bases identical to TRBD1. CDR3 length equals 14 residues. CDR1 MNHEY and CDR2 SMNVEV come from the germline V gene (reference sequence). The V and J ends lost 5 bases and 1 base, in that order; junction bases with no gene match: 1. CDR3 region: CASSRTGGTDTQYF. CDR3 DNA sequence: TGTGCCAGCAGTCGGACAGGGGGCACAGATACGCAGTATTTT.

For this clone: A read error may account for a junction end that differs from germline. Other DNA sequences within the sample encode an identical CDR3. The V and J genes are TRBV9 and TRBJ2-7, with D uncertain. The CDR3 contains 13 residues. The germline V gene has CDR1 SGDLS and CDR2 YYNGEE. The CDR3 sequence is CASSVELGDEQYF. The CDR3 DNA sequence: TGCGCCAGCAGCGTAGAGTTGGGTGACGAGCAGTACTTC.

Comments on this clone: This may come from a read error, since a much larger clone is one base off. The rearrangement joins TRBV30 to TRBJ2-2, with D uncertain. The germline V gene has CDR1 GTSNPN and CDR2 SVGIG (reference sequence). Trimming took off 3 bases at V and 2 bases at J, with 25 bases between the two ends. The CDR3 loop spans 19 amino acids. The CDR3 DNA is TGTGCCTGGAGGCTCACCATTTCACAAACAGAATATAACACCGGGGAGCTGTTTTTT. It codes for CAWRLTISQTEYNTGELFF.

The chain recombines TRBV7-8 with TRBJ1-5; D remains ambiguous. V lost 1 base to trimming and J lost 3 bases, with 13 bases between them. The germline CDR1 and CDR2 sequences are SGHVS and FQNEAQ. This CDR3 is 16 amino acids long. The CDR3 DNA sequence: TGTGCCAGCAGCTTAGTTAGGAGGACGGCCAATCAGCCCCAGCATTTT. Translating it yields CASSLVRRTANQPQHF.

This clone has a count of ten or more. This rearrangement joins TRBV7-9 to TRBJ1-4; 7 nucleotides line up with TRBD1. CDR3 size: 15 residues. Germline loops: CDR1 SEHNR, CDR2 FQNEAQ (reference sequence). V dropped 4 bases and J dropped 5; count of bases not matched to a gene: 7. As DNA, the CDR3 is TGTGCCAGCAGCTCTCTGACAGGGTACAATGAAAAACTGTTTTTT. Amino acid sequence: CASSSLTGYNEKLFF.

This clone was counted ten times or more. The chain has TRBV27 and TRBJ1-4; 10 bases are shared with TRBD1. The CDR3 is 14 residues long. Germline V CDR1 and CDR2: MNHEY, SMNVEV (reference sequence). V was clipped by 7 bases and J by 6 bases; unmatched bases: 5. The CDR3 here is CASTRQGADEKLFF. CDR3 nucleotide sequence: TGTGCCAGCACAAGACAGGGGGCGGATGAAAAACTGTTTTTT.